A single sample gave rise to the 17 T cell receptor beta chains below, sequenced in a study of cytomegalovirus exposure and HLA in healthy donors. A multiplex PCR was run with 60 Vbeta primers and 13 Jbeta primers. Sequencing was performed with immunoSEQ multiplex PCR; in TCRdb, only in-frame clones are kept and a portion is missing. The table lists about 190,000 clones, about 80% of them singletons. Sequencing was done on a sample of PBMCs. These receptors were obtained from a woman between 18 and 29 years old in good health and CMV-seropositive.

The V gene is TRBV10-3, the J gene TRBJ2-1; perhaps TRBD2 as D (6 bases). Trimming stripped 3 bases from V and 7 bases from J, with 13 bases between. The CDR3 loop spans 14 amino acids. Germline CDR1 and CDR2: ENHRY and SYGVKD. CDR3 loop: CAISEGRTTNEQFF. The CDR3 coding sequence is TGTGCCATCAGTGAAGGACGGACTACTAATGAGCAGTTCTTC.

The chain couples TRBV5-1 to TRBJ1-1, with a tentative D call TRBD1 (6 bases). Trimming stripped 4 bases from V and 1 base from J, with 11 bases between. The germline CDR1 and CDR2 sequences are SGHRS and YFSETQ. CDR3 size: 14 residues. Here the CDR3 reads CASSAQGTNTEAFF. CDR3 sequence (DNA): TGCGCCAGCAGCGCACAGGGAACGAACACTGAAGCTTTCTTT.

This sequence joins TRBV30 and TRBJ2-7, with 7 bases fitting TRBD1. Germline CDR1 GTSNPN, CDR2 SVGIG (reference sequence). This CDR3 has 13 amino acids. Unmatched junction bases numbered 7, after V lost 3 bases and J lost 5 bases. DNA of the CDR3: TGTGCCTGGAGGGCCGACAGGGTCGACGAGCAGTACTTC. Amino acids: CAWRADRVDEQYF.

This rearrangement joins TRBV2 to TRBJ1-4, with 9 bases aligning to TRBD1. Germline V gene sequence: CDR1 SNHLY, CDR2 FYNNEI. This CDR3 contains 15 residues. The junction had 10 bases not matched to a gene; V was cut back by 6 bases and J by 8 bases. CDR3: CASRPQGASGEKLFF. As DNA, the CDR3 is TGTGCCAGCAGACCACAGGGGGCGAGTGGCGAAAAACTGTTTTTT.

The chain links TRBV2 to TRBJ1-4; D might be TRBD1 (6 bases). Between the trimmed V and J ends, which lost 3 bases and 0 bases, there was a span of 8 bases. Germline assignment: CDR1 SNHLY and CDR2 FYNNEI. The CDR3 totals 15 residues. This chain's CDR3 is CASSDHRATNEKLFF. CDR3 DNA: TGTGCCAGCAGTGATCACAGGGCAACTAATGAAAAACTGTTTTTT.

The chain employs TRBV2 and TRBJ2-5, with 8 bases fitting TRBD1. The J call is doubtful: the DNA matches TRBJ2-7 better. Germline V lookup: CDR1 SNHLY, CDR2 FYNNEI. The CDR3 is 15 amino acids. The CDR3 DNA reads TGTGCCAGCAGTGAAAGGACAGGGAACCCCTACGAGCAGTACTTC. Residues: CASSERTGNPYEQYF.

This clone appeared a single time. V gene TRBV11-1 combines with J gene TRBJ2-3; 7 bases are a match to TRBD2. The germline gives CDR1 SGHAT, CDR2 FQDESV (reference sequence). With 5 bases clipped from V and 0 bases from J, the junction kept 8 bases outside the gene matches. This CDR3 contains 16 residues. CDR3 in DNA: TGTGCCAGCAGCCAGCTGGGCGGGAGAAGCACAGATACGCAGTATTTT. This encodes CASSQLGGRSTDTQYF.

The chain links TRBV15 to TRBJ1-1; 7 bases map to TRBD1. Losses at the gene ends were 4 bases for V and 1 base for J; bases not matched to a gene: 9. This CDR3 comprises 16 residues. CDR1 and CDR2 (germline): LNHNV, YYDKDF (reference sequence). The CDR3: CATSTNRDSKNTEAFF. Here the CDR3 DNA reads TGTGCCACCAGCACCAACCGGGACAGCAAGAACACTGAAGCTTTCTTT.

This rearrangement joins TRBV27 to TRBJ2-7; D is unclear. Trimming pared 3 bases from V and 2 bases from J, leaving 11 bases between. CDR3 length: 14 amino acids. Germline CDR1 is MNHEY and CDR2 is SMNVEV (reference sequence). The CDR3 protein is CASSFARFAYEQYF. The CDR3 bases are TGTGCCAGCAGTTTCGCGCGGTTCGCCTACGAGCAGTACTTC.

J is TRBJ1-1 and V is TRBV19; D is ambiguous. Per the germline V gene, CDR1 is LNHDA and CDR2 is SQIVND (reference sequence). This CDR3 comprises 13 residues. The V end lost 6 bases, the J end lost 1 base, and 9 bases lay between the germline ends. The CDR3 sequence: CASSEGPNTEAFF. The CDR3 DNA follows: TGTGCCAGTAGCGAGGGTCCGAACACTGAAGCTTTCTTT.

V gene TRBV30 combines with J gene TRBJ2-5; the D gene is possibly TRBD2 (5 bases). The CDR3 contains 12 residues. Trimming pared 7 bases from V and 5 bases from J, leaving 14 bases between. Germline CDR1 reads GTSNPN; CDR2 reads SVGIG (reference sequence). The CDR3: CAFTRVGETQYF. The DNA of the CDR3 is TGTGCCTTCACGCGGGTCGGGGAGACCCAGTACTTC.

In nucleotides, the CDR3 is TGTGCCAGCAGCTCCCCCATCCCAGGCAGTCGTGATGAGCAGTTCTTC. This codes for CASSSPIPGSRDEQFF. The rearrangement links TRBV25-1 to TRBJ2-1, with unresolved D. Trimming cost V 6 bases and J 8 bases, with 23 bases left between them. This CDR3 has 16 amino acids. Germline loops: CDR1 MGHDK, CDR2 SYGVNS. Filled out from reference TRBV25-1 and TRBJ2-1, the complete variable domain reads EADIYQTPRYLVIGTGKKITLECSQTMGHDKMYWYQQDPGMELHLIHYSYGVNSTEKGDLSSESTVSRIRTEHFPLTLESARPSHTSQYLCASSSPIPGSRDEQFFGPGTRLTVL.

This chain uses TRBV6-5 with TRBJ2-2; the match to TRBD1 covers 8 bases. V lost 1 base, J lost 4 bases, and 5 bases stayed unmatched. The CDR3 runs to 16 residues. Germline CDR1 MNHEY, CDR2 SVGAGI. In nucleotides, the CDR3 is TGTGCCAGCAGTTACTTAGTCAGGGGGCGCACCGGGGAGCTGTTTTTT. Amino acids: CASSYLVRGRTGELFF.

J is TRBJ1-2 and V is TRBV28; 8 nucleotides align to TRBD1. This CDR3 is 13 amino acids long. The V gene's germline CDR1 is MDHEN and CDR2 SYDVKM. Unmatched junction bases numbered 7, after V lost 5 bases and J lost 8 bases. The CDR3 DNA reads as TGTGCCAGCAGTGAGAACAGGGGGTCGGGCTACACCTTC. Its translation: CASSENRGSGYTF.

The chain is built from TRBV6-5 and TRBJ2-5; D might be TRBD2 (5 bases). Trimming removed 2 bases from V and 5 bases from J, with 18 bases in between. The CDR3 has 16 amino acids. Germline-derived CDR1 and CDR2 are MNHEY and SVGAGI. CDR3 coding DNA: TGTGCCAGCAGTTACGGATCCCAACGGGAAATGGAGACCCAGTACTTC. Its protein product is CASSYGSQREMETQYF.

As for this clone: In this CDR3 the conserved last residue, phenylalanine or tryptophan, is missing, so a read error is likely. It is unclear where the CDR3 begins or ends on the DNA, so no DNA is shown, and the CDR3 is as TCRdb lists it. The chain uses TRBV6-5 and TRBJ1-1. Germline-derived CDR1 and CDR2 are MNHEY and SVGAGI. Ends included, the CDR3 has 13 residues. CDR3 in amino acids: CASSYSTGAGRVI.

The CDR3 loop reads CASSLRFLGQGTPKNTEAFF. The CDR3 DNA follows: TGTGCCAGCAGCTTACGTTTTCTGGGACAGGGAACCCCGAAGAACACTGAAGCTTTCTTT. This chain joins TRBV11-3 and TRBJ1-1; 9 bases match TRBD1. Germline assignment: CDR1 SGHNT and CDR2 YENEEA. The CDR3 contains 20 residues. Trimming at V came to 2 bases and at J to 1 base, leaving 17 bases not matched to a gene.